The next 9 T cell receptor beta chains were all read from a single sample in a study of CD8 T cells in ankylosing spondylitis. Their cognate antigens are unknown. Points from the study as a whole: Seemingly characteristic of ankylosing spondylitis blood was a TCR beta motif consisting of eight highly homologous variants.

One entry per CDR3 protein, called by TCRdb with MiXCR from the 5' RACE reads. The sample lists a few hundred thousand distinct CDR3 sequences, 7% to 9% occurring once. Sequenced: blood, either unsorted or a sorted T cell fraction (not recorded which). These receptors all come from a male donor with ankylosing spondylitis.

In its sample, this clonotype was seen a few times. The chain recombines TRBV29-1 with TRBJ1-1, with D uncertain. Germline V gene sequence: CDR1 SQVTM, CDR2 ANQGSEA. The CDR3 is made up of 10 amino acids. The CDR3 loop reads CSYQNTEAFF. The CDR3, as DNA: TGCAGTTATCAGAACACTGAAGCTTTCTTT.

A few counts support this clonotype. The chain uses TRBV30 and TRBJ1-2, with 7 bases aligning to TRBD1. CDR3 size: 12 residues. Germline trimming cut 4 bases from V and 4 bases from J; bases unmatched to any gene: 3. The V gene's germline CDR1 is GTSNPN and CDR2 SVGIG (reference sequence). Written as DNA, the CDR3 is TGTGCCTGGATGGGGACAGTCTATGGCTACACCTTC. It is translated as CAWMGTVYGYTF.

This clonotype showed up just a few times. CDR3 in amino acids: CSARTDIVGYTF. CDR3 DNA: TGCAGTGCTAGAACGGATATAGTTGGCTACACCTTC. The gene calls are TRBV20-1 and TRBJ1-2, with D hard to call. The CDR3 length is 12 residues. Germline lookup yields CDR1 DFQATT and CDR2 SNEGSKA (reference sequence). V lost 2 bases and J lost 7, with 11 bases in between.

This clonotype was detected only a few times. This rearrangement joins TRBV24-1 to TRBJ2-1; the D gene is possibly TRBD2 (6 bases). V gave up 4 bases and J gave up 0 bases, with 15 bases separating them. CDR1 and CDR2 from the germline V gene are KGHDR and SFDVKD. The CDR3 runs to 17 residues. CDR3 in amino acids: CATSEGGQPNSYNEQFF. DNA of the CDR3: TGTGCCACCAGTGAAGGAGGGCAACCCAACTCCTACAATGAGCAGTTCTTC.

This clonotype was found a few times. The chain recombines TRBV20-1 with TRBJ2-2, with D uncertain. V lost 0 bases and J lost 5, with 13 bases in between. This CDR3 is built from 15 residues. Germline-derived CDR1 and CDR2 are DFQATT and SNEGSKA (reference sequence). CDR3 protein: CSARDSVQVTGELFF. The CDR3 coding sequence is TGCAGTGCTAGAGATTCGGTACAAGTGACCGGGGAGCTGTTTTTT.

This clonotype was counted ten times or more. The rearrangement links TRBV12-3 or TRBV12-4 to TRBJ1-1, with D unresolved. The CDR3 is 13 amino acids. V lost 2 bases to trimming and J lost 1 base, with 5 bases between them. The CDR3: CASSLNRNTEAFF. CDR3 nucleotides: TGTGCCAGCAGTTTAAACAGGAACACTGAAGCTTTCTTT.

This clonotype was seen a few times. The chain combines TRBV7-6 with TRBJ1-1; D uncertain. The CDR3 runs to 13 residues. V was shortened by 5 bases and J by 1 base, with 8 bases between the two germline ends. CDR1 and CDR2 (germline): SGHVS, FNYEAQ. The CDR3 DNA is TGTGCCAGCAGCCAAGAACAGAACACTGAAGCTTTCTTT. Translation gives CASSQEQNTEAFF. Full variable domain (outside the CDR3, taken from reference TRBV7-6 and TRBJ1-1): GAGVSQSPRYKVTKRGQDVALRCDPISGHVSLYWYRQALGQGPEFLTYFNYEAQQDKSGLPNDRFSAERPEGSISTLTIQRTEQRDSAMYRCASSQEQNTEAFFGQGTRLTVV.

The chain is built from TRBV29-1 and TRBJ2-7, with 9 bases lining up with TRBD1. The CDR3 runs to 13 residues. V was clipped by 7 bases and J by 2 bases; unmatched bases: 6. Germline V gives CDR1 SQVTM, CDR2 ANQGSEA. CDR3 nucleotide sequence: TGCAGCGCGGGACAGGGCCCCGCCTACGAGCAGTACTTC. Protein sequence: CSAGQGPAYEQYF.

The genes are TRBV28 and TRBJ1-2; 10 positions match TRBD1. The CDR3 consists of 13 residues. Germline trimming cut 9 bases from V and 3 bases from J; bases unmatched to any gene: 4. The germline CDR1 and CDR2 sequences are MDHEN and SYDVKM. The CDR3 DNA sequence: TGTGCCAGTTGGGGGACAGGGGACTATGGCTACACCTTC. As protein: CASWGTGDYGYTF.